This is a list of T cell receptor beta chains from one sample in a study of T cell responses to AZD1222 COVID-19 vaccine. The assay was immunoSEQ multiplex PCR, and TCRdb's table has in-frame clones only and misses some. The top ten clones hold 0.8% to 1.1% of a sample with some 120,000 clones, around 93% of them seen once. The specimen comprised peripheral blood, sampled on day 0 of AZD1222 vaccination. The receptors come from an adult in good health. The CDR3 runs from the conserved cysteine through the conserved F or W. Fields, in order: CDR3 protein, J gene, V gene.

CDR3 protein: CASSLIYEQYF
J gene: TRBJ2-7
V gene: TRBV7-3

CDR3 protein: CASSFDFRGTEAFF
J gene: TRBJ1-1
V gene: TRBV5-5

CDR3 protein: CASSATGITEAFF
J gene: TRBJ1-1
V gene: TRBV6-4

CDR3 protein: CASSPGTSSEQFF
J gene: TRBJ2-1
V gene: TRBV18

CDR3 protein: CASKEHPYNEQFF
J gene: TRBJ2-1
V gene: TRBV19

CDR3 protein: CASSQDQWGGANTEAFF
J gene: TRBJ1-1
V gene: TRBV4-2

CDR3 protein: CASSLVKGHEQYF
J gene: TRBJ2-7
V gene: TRBV7-3

CDR3 protein: CASSPRGTGGQETQYF
J gene: TRBJ2-5
V gene: TRBV9

CDR3 protein: CASSLNRGSPLHF
J gene: TRBJ1-6
V gene: TRBV14

CDR3 protein: CATSDQRDTGELFF
J gene: TRBJ2-2
V gene: TRBV24-1

CDR3 protein: CASSYSLGPANYGYTF
J gene: TRBJ1-2
V gene: TRBV6-6

CDR3 protein: CASSPHRVSNQPQHF
J gene: TRBJ1-5
V gene: TRBV4-1

CDR3 protein: CASTPTGEGTEAFF
J gene: TRBJ1-1
V gene: TRBV19

CDR3 protein: CASENRGQGQYF
J gene: TRBJ2-3
V gene: TRBV12-5

CDR3 protein: CASSLFTRDYTF
J gene: TRBJ1-2
V gene: TRBV5-1

CDR3 protein: CASSGGLPGYEQYF
J gene: TRBJ2-7
V gene: TRBV6-7

CDR3 protein: CASSDQKRPIKGSPLHF
J gene: TRBJ1-6
V gene: TRBV6-1

CDR3 protein: CASGLLWGNTEAFF
J gene: TRBJ1-1
V gene: TRBV3-1/TRBV3-2

CDR3 protein: CASSTELAGGYEQYF
J gene: TRBJ2-7
V gene: TRBV5-1

CDR3 protein: CASSRWGGSATEAFF
J gene: TRBJ1-1
V gene: TRBV27

CDR3 protein: CATTSLPYEQYF
J gene: TRBJ2-7
V gene: TRBV24-1

CDR3 protein: CASKQGAEAFF
J gene: TRBJ1-1
V gene: TRBV2

CDR3 protein: CASSFRASGGELFF
J gene: TRBJ2-2
V gene: TRBV6-6

CDR3 protein: CASSEEGPSNSPLHF
J gene: TRBJ1-6
V gene: TRBV5-4

CDR3 protein: CASSPTERSGNTIYF
J gene: TRBJ1-3
V gene: TRBV18

CDR3 protein: CASSGPDWKNIQYF
J gene: TRBJ2-4
V gene: TRBV2

CDR3 protein: CASKASAGTKSGYTF
J gene: TRBJ1-2
V gene: TRBV19